This entry lists 2 T cell receptor beta chains sequenced from one sample in a study of shared T cell receptors in the human thymus. Some clones are missing from TCRdb's copy, which holds only in-frame ones; the method was immunoSEQ multiplex PCR. The table shows 600,000 or so clones, with approximately 89% occurring only once. Separately, the same data were catalogued under a study of human thymus T cells.

The sample taken for sequencing was thymocytes. Source of these receptors: a boy younger than two with a congenital heart defect.

This clone was recorded a few times. The genes are TRBV27 and TRBJ2-7; 10 bases match TRBD1. The ends lost 2 bases at V and 5 bases at J; junction bases unmatched: 3. Germline assignment: CDR1 MNHEY and CDR2 SMNVEV (reference sequence). The CDR3 extends over 14 amino acids. CDR3: CASSLGTGDHEQYF. The CDR3 DNA sequence: TGTGCCAGCAGTTTAGGGACAGGGGACCACGAGCAGTACTTC.

This clone was counted a few times. The V and J genes are TRBV6-6 and TRBJ1-6; D may be TRBD1 (6 bases). The length of the CDR3 is 15 residues. CDR1 and CDR2 (germline): MNHNY, SVGAGI (reference sequence). V was trimmed by 4 bases and J by 7 bases, leaving 14 bases between them. The CDR3: CASSFLGRGNSPLHF. DNA of the CDR3: TGTGCCAGCAGTTTCCTCGGGAGGGGGAATTCACCCCTCCACTTT.